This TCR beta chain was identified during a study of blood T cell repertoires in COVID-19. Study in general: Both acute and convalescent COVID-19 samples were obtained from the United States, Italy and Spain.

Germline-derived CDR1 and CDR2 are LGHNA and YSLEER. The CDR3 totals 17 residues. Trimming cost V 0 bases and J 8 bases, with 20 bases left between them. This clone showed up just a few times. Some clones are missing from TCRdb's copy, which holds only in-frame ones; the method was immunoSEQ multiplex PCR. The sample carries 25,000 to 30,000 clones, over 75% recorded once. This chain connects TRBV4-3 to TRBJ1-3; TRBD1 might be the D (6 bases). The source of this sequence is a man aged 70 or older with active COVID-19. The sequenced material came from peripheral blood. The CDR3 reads CASSQDHGRGSLDTIYF. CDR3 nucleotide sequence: TGCGCCAGCAGCCAAGATCACGGGAGGGGGTCTTTGGACACCATATATTTT.